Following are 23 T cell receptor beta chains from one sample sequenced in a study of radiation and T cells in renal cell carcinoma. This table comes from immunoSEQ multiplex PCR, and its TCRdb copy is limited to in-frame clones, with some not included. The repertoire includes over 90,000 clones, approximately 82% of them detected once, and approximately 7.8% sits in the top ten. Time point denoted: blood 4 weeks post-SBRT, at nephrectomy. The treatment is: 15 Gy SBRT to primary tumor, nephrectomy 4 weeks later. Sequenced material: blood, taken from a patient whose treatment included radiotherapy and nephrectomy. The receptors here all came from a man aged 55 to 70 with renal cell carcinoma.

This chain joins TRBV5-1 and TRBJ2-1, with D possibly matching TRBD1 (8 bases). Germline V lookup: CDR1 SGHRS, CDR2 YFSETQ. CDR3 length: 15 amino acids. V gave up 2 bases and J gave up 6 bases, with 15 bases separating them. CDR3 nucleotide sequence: TGCGCCAGCAGCTTACAGGGGGGGACACTCAATGAGCAGTTCTTC. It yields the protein CASSLQGGTLNEQFF.

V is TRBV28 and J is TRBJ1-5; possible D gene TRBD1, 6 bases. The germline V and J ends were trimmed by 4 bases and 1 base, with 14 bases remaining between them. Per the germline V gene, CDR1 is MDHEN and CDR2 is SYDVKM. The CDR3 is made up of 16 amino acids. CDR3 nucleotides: TGTGCCAGCAGTTCCACAGGGTTCGGAAGCAATCAGCCCCAGCATTTT. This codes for CASSSTGFGSNQPQHF.

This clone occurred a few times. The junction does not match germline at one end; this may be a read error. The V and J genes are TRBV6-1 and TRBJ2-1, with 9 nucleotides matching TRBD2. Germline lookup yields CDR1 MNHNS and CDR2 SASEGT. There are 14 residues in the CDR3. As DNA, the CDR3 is TGTGCCTCCAGCGTGACTAGCGGCTACAATGATCAGTTCTTC. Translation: CASSVTSGYNDQFF.

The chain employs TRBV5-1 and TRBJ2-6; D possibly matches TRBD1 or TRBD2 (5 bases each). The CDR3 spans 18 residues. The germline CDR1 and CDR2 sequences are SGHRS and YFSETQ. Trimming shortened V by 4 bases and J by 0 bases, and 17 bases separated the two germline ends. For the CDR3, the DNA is TGCGCCAGCAGCCCGGGACCCGCCTGGGGCTCTGGGGCCAACGTCCTGACTTTC. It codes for CASSPGPAWGSGANVLTF.

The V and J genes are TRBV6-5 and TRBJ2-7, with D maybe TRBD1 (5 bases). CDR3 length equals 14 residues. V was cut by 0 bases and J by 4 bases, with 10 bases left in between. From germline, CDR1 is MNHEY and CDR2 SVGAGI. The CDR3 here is CASSYSTEGYEQYF. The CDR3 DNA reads TGTGCCAGCAGTTACTCGACAGAAGGTTACGAGCAGTACTTC.

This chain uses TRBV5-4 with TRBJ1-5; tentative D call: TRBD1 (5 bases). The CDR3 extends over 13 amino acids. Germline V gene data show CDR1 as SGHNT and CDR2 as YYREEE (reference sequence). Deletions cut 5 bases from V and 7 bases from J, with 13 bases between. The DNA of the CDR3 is TGTGCCAGCAGTGCTGAGGGGAACCAGCCCCAGCATTTT. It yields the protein CASSAEGNQPQHF.

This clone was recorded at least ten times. CDR3 in DNA: TGTGCCAGCAGCTTAGGGGCAGGGGGCATCGATGGCTACACCTTC. Its translation is CASSLGAGGIDGYTF. The chain couples TRBV7-6 to TRBJ1-2; TRBD1 aligns across 8 bases. The germline CDR1 and CDR2 sequences are SGHVS and FNYEAQ. The length of the CDR3 is 15 residues. The V gene end was trimmed by 1 base and the J gene end by 6 bases; junction bases not matched to a gene: 7. Full variable domain (outside the CDR3, taken from reference TRBV7-6 and TRBJ1-2): GAGVSQSPRYKVTKRGQDVALRCDPISGHVSLYWYRQALGQGPEFLTYFNYEAQQDKSGLPNDRFSAERPEGSISTLTIQRTEQRDSAMYRCASSLGAGGIDGYTFGSGTRLTVV.

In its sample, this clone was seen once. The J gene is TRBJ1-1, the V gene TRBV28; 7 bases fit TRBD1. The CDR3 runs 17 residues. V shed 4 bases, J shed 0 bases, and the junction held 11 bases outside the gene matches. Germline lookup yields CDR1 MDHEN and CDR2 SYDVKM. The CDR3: CASSSPDRATMNTEAFF. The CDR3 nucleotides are TGTGCCAGCAGTTCTCCCGACAGGGCTACCATGAACACTGAAGCTTTCTTT.

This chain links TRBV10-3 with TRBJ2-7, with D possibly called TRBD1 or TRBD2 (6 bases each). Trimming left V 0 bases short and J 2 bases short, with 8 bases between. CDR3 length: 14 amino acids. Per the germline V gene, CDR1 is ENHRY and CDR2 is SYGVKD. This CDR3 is CAISESGGTYEQYF. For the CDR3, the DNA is TGTGCCATCAGTGAGTCCGGGGGCACCTACGAGCAGTACTTC.

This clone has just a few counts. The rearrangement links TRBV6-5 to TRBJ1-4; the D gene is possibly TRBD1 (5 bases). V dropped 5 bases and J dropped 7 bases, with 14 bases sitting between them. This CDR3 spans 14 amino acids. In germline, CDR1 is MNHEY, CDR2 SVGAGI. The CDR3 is CASSDWDGVEKLFF. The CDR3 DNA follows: TGTGCCAGCAGTGACTGGGACGGCGTTGAAAAACTGTTTTTT.

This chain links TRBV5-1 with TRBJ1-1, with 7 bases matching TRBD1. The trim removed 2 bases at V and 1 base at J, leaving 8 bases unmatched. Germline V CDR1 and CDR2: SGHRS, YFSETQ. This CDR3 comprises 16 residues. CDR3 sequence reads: CASSLGTDFRNTEAFF. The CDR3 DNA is TGCGCCAGCAGCTTAGGGACAGACTTTCGGAACACTGAAGCTTTCTTT.

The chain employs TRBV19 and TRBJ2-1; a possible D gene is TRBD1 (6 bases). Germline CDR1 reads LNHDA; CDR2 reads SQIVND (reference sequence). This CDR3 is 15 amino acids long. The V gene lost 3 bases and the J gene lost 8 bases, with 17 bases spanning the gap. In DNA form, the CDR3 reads TGTGCCAGTAGTATGTGGCGAGCCAAGGGGGATGAGCAGTTCTTC. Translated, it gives CASSMWRAKGDEQFF.

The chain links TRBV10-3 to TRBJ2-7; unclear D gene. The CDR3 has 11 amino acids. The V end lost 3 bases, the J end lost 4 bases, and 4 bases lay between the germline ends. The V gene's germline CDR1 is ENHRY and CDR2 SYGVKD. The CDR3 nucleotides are TGTGCCATCAGTGACTCATACGAGCAGTACTTC. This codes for CAISDSYEQYF.

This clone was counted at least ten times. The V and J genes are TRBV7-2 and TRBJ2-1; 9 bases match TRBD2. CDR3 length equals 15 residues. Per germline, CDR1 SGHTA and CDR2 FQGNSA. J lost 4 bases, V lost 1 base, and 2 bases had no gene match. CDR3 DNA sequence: TGTGCCAGCAGCTTAGGGCTAGCGGGATACAATGAGCAGTTCTTC. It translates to CASSLGLAGYNEQFF.

The CDR3 coding sequence is TGTGCCAGCACCCGGGCATCAGGGAGCGGTGGCTACACCTTC. As protein: CASTRASGSGGYTF. The J gene is TRBJ1-2, the V gene TRBV6-1, with a weak D call TRBD1 (5 bases). Germline CDR1 and CDR2: MNHNS and SASEGT. The CDR3 covers 14 residues. Between the trimmed V and J ends, which lost 7 bases and 7 bases, there was a span of 19 bases.

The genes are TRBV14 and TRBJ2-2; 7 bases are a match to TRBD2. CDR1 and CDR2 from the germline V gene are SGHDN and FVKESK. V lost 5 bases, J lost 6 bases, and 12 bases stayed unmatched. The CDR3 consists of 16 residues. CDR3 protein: CASSISFWAGAGELFF. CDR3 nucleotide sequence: TGTGCCAGCAGCATATCTTTCTGGGCGGGAGCCGGGGAGCTGTTTTTT.

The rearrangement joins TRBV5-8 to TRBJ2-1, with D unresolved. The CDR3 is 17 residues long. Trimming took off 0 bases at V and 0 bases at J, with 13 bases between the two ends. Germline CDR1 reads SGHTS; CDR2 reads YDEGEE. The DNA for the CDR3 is TGTGCCAGCAGCTTGGTAGGTATAGGGTCCTCCTACAATGAGCAGTTCTTC. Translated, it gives CASSLVGIGSSYNEQFF.

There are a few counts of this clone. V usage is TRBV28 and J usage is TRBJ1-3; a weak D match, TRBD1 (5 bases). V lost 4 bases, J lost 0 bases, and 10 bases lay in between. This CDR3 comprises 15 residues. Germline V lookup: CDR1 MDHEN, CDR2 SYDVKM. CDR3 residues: CASSYDSLSGNTIYF. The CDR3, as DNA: TGTGCCAGCAGTTATGACAGTCTCTCTGGAAACACCATATATTTT.

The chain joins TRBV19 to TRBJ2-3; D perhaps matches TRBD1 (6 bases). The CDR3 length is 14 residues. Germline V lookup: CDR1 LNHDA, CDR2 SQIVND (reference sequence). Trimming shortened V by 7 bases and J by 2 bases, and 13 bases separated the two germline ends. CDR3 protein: CASTSQGSTDTQYF. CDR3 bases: TGTGCCAGTACCTCCCAGGGGTCCACAGATACGCAGTATTTT.

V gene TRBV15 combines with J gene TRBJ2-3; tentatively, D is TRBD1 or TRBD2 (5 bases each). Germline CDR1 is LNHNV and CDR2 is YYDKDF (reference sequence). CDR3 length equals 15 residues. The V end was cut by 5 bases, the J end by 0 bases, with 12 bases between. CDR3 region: CATSGGGPSTDTQYF. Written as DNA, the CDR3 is TGTGCCACCAGCGGTGGGGGTCCCAGCACAGATACGCAGTATTTT. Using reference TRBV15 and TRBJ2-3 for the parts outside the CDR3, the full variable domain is DAMVIQNPRYQVTQFGKPVTLSCSQTLNHNVMYWYQQKSSQAPKLLFHYYDKDFNNEADTPDNFQSRRPNTSFCFLDIRSPGLGDTAMYLCATSGGGPSTDTQYFGPGTRLTVL.

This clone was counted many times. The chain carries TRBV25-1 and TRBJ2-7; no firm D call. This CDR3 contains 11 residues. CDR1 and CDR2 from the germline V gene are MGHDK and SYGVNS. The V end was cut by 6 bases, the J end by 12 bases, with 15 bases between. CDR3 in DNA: TGTGCCAGCAGGGCAGGTTCTAACTGGTACTTC. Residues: CASRAGSNWYF.

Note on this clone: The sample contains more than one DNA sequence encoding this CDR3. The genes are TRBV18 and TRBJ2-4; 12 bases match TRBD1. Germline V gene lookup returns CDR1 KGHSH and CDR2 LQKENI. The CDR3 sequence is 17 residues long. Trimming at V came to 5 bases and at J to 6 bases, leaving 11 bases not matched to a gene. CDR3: CASSGPGTGGTRNIQYF. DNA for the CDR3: TGTGCCAGCTCAGGCCCCGGGACAGGGGGCACTAGAAACATTCAGTACTTC.

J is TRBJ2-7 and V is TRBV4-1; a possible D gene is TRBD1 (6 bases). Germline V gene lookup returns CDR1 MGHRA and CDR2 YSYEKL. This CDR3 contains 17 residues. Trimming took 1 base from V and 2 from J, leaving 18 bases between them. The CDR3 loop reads CASSQGPGDLKTYEQYF. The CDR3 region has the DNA TGCGCCAGCAGCCAAGGTCCAGGGGACCTTAAAACCTACGAGCAGTACTTC.